Presented here are 11 T cell receptor beta chains from one specimen sequenced in a study of PD-L1 blockade in urothelial cancer. Time point indicated: pretreatment peripheral blood. Sequenced by immunoSEQ multiplex PCR; TCRdb stores in-frame clones only, minus some. Found here are roughly 38,000 clones, 75% to 85% of them singletons; the top ten hold 6.8%. Sample: PBMCs, taken around atezolizumab (anti-PD-L1) treatment. These receptors came from a man aged 55 to 70 with urothelial cancer.

The chain is built from TRBV7-3 and TRBJ2-2, with D unresolved. The V gene lost 5 bases and the J gene lost 6 bases, with 10 bases spanning the gap. Germline-derived CDR1 and CDR2 are SGHTA and FQGTGA. CDR3 length: 13 amino acids. The CDR3: CASSPQLPGELFF. As DNA, the CDR3 is TGTGCCAGCAGCCCACAATTACCCGGGGAGCTGTTTTTT.

V usage is TRBV7-9 and J usage is TRBJ2-2; 7 positions match TRBD1. J lost 6 bases, V lost 8 bases, and 9 bases had no gene match. This CDR3 is built from 14 residues. Per germline, CDR1 SEHNR and CDR2 FQNEAQ (reference sequence). The CDR3: CASGPTGLAGELFF. CDR3 bases: TGTGCCAGCGGGCCGACAGGGTTGGCCGGGGAGCTGTTTTTT.

This sequence joins TRBV5-1 and TRBJ1-2, with D perhaps matching TRBD1 (6 bases). Looked up from germline, CDR1 is SGHRS and CDR2 is YFSETQ. CDR3 size: 19 residues. V was shortened by 0 bases and J by 4 bases, with 25 bases between the two germline ends. The CDR3: CASSLGQLSRFTGSYGYTF. The DNA for the CDR3 is TGCGCCAGCAGCTTGGGACAACTAAGTCGTTTCACAGGGAGCTATGGCTACACCTTC. The complete variable domain, with remaining parts taken from reference TRBV5-1 and TRBJ1-2, reads KAGVTQTPRYLIKTRGQQVTLSCSPISGHRSVSWYQQTPGQGLQFLFEYFSETQRNKGNFPGRFSGRQFSNSRSEMNVSTLELGDSALYLCASSLGQLSRFTGSYGYTFGSGTRLTVV.

The table lists this clone with a few counts. This sequence joins TRBV6-1 and TRBJ2-5, with 7 nucleotides matching TRBD1. Germline CDR1 MNHNS, CDR2 SASEGT. Trimming removed 4 bases from V and 4 bases from J; junction bases left unmatched: 6. The CDR3 consists of 14 residues. DNA for the CDR3: TGTGCCAGCAGTGTACAGGGGCCTCCAGAGACCCAGTACTTC. It codes for CASSVQGPPETQYF.

This rearrangement joins TRBV18 to TRBJ1-1; 10 positions agree with TRBD1. The J segment lost 4 bases and the V segment lost 6 bases, leaving 8 bases of the junction unmatched. The CDR3 is 15 amino acids. In germline, CDR1 is KGHSH, CDR2 LQKENI. DNA for the CDR3: TGTGCCAGCTCCCCATTCGGACAGGGGGGCACTGAAGCTTTCTTT. Translation gives CASSPFGQGGTEAFF. Full variable domain (remainder filled in from reference TRBV18 and TRBJ1-1): NAGVMQNPRHLVRRRGQEARLRCSPMKGHSHVYWYRQLPEEGLKFMVYLQKENIIDESGMPKERFSAEFPKEGPSILRIQQVVRGDSAAYFCASSPFGQGGTEAFFGQGTRLTVV.

The CDR3 protein is CASSLLMDRDTDTQYF. The CDR3 coding sequence is TGTGCCAGCAGCTTACTTATGGACAGGGACACAGATACGCAGTATTTT. This chain joins TRBV11-2 and TRBJ2-3; 8 bases line up with TRBD1. V shed 2 bases and J 2 bases; nucleotides not matched to a gene: 6. This CDR3 comprises 16 residues. The germline CDR1 and CDR2 sequences are SGHAT and FQNNGV.

CDR3 coding DNA: TGTGCCAGCAGTGCGGTGGTGACCGGGGAGCTGTTTTTT. Amino acids: CASSAVVTGELFF. The chain employs TRBV2 and TRBJ2-2; D not certain. The ends were cut back, 4 bases at V and 5 bases at J, with 8 bases in the middle. This CDR3 has 13 amino acids. Germline V lookup: CDR1 SNHLY, CDR2 FYNNEI. Full variable domain (missing parts from reference TRBV2 and TRBJ2-2): EPEVTQTPSHQVTQMGQEVILRCVPISNHLYFYWYRQILGQKVEFLVSFYNNEISEKSEIFDDQFSVERPDGSNFTLKIRSTKLEDSAMYFCASSAVVTGELFFGEGSRLTVL.

The chain links TRBV19 to TRBJ2-1; 14 positions match TRBD2. Germline trimming cut 6 bases from V and 3 bases from J; bases unmatched to any gene: 4. The CDR3 has 16 residues. Germline-derived CDR1 and CDR2 are LNHDA and SQIVND (reference sequence). CDR3 DNA: TGTGCCAGTAGCCGGACTAGCGGGGGGATCTACAATGAGCAGTTCTTC. This gives the protein CASSRTSGGIYNEQFF.

The CDR3 region has the DNA TGTGCCAGCTCACTCAAAACAGGGGATAGCAATCAGCCCCAGCATTTT. This gives the protein CASSLKTGDSNQPQHF. This rearrangement joins TRBV18 to TRBJ1-5; 7 bases line up with TRBD1. V shed 4 bases, J shed 0 bases, and the junction held 6 bases outside the gene matches. Per the germline V gene, CDR1 is KGHSH and CDR2 is LQKENI. This CDR3 region has 16 residues.

The chain joins TRBV7-2 to TRBJ2-1; 12 bases are shared with TRBD2. CDR1 is SGHTA, CDR2 FQGNSA, per germline. The CDR3 contains 16 residues. Losses at the gene ends were 5 bases for V and 3 bases for J; bases not matched to a gene: 5. CDR3 coding DNA: TGTGCCAGCAGCCAGACTAGCGGGAGTTTCTACAATGAGCAGTTCTTC. It specifies CASSQTSGSFYNEQFF. Full variable domain (rest looked up from reference TRBV7-2 and TRBJ2-1): GAGVSQSPSNKVTEKGKDVELRCDPISGHTALYWYRQSLGQGLEFLIYFQGNSAPDKSGLPSDRFSAERTGGSVSTLTIQRTQQEDSAVYLCASSQTSGSFYNEQFFGPGTRLTVL.

This clone has more than one count but fewer than ten. The CDR3 region is CASSQGPGGPDSNQPQHF. CDR3 sequence (DNA): TGCGCCAGCAGCCAGGGCCCAGGCGGGCCCGATAGCAATCAGCCCCAGCATTTT. The chain uses TRBV4-1 and TRBJ1-5; D not resolved. V lost 3 bases, J lost 0 bases, and 18 bases lay in between. The germline gives CDR1 MGHRA, CDR2 YSYEKL. The CDR3 contains 18 residues.